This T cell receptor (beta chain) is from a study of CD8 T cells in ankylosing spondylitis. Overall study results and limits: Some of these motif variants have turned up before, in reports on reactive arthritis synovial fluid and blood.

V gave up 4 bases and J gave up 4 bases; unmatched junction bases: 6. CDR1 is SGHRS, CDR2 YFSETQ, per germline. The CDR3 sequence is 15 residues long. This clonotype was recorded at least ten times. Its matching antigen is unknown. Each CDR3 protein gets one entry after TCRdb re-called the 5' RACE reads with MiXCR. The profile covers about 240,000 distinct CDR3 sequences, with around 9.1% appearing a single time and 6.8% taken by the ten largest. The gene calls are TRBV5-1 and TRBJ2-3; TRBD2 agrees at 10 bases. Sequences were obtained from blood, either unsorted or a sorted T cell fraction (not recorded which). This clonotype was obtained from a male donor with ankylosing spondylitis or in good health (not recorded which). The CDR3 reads CASSPTSGVADTQYF. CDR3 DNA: TGCGCCAGCAGCCCCACTAGCGGGGTGGCAGATACGCAGTATTTT. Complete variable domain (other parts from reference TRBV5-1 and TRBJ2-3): KAGVTQTPRYLIKTRGQQVTLSCSPISGHRSVSWYQQTPGQGLQFLFEYFSETQRNKGNFPGRFSGRQFSNSRSEMNVSTLELGDSALYLCASSPTSGVADTQYFGPGTRLTVL.